The TCR beta chain described here comes from a study of T cells in Graves' hyperthyroidism and ophthalmopathy. Study findings and constraints: Among thyroid clonotypes expanded above 0.001, most also appeared in blood.

TCR beta CDR3 region amplification was performed from RNA transcripts. The HTBI primer set served for first-round RT-PCR of the TCR CDR3. Each CDR3 protein gets one entry after TCRdb re-called the multiplex PCR reads with MiXCR. The sample shows around 300,000 distinct CDR3 sequences, less than 30% of them seen only once. This clonotype was detected ten times or more. Antigen: not known. Those with hyperthyroidism were 18 to 65 years old, newly diagnosed, and ill for under 2 months. The diagnostic basis comprised clinical symptoms, serum thyroxine and TRAb, thyroid ultrasound and orbital computed tomography. The authors took PBMCs from roughly 10 ml fresh peripheral blood. V shed 5 bases and J 3 bases; nucleotides not matched to a gene: 8. The CDR3 has 15 residues.

The chain links TRBV12-3 or TRBV12-4 to TRBJ2-7, with 9 bases identical to TRBD1. The receptor comes from a man aged 40-49 years with Graves' hyperthyroidism that later progressed to Graves' ophthalmopathy. The sample was blood. CDR3 DNA sequence: TGTGCCAGCAGTCCCCGGGACAGGGTGAACTACGAGCAGTACTTC. Its protein product is CASSPRDRVNYEQYF.